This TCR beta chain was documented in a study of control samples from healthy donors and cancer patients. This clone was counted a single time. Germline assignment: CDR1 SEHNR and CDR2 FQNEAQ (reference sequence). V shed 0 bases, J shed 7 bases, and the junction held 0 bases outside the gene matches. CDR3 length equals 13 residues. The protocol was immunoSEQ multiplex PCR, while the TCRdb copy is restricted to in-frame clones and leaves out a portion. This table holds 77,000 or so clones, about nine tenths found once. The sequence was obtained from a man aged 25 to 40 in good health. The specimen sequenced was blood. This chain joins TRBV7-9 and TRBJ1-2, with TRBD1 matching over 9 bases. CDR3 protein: CASSLATGGGYTF. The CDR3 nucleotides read TGTGCCAGCAGCTTAGCGACAGGGGGTGGCTACACCTTC.